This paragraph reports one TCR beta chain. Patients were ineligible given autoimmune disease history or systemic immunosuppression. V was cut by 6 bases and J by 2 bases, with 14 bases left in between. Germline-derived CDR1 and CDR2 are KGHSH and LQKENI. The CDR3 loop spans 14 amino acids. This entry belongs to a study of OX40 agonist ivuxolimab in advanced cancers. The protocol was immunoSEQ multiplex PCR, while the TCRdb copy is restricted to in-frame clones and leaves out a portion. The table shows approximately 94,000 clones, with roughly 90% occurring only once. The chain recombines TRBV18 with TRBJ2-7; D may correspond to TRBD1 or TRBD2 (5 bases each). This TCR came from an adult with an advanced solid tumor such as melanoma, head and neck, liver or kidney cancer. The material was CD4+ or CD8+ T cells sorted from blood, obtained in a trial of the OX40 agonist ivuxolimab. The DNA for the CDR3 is TGTGCCAGCTCTTCGGGGACGGCAACCTACGAGCAGTACTTC. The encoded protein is CASSSGTATYEQYF.